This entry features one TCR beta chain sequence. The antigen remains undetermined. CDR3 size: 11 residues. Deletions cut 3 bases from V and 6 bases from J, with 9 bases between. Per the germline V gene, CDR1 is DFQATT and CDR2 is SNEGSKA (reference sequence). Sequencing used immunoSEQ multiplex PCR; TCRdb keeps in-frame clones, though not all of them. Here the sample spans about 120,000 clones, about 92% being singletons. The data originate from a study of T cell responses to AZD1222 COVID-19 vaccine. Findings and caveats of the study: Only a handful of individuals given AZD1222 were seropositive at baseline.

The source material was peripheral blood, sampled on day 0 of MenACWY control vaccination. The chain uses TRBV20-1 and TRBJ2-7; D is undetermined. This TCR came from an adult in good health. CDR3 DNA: TGCAGTGCTAGGTTAGCTGTCGAGCAGTACTTC. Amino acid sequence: CSARLAVEQYF.